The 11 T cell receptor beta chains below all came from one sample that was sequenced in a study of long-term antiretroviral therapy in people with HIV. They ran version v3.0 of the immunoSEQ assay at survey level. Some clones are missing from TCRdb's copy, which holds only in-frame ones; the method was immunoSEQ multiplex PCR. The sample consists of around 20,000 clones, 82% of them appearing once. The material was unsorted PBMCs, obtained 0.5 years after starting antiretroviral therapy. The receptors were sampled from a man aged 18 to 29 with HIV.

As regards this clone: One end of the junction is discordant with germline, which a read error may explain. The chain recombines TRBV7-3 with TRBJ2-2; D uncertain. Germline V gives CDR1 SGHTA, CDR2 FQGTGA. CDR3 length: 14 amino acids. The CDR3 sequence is CASSLDTKTGELFF. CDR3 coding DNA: TGTGCCAGCAGCTTAGATACGAAGACCGGGGAGCTGTTTTTT.

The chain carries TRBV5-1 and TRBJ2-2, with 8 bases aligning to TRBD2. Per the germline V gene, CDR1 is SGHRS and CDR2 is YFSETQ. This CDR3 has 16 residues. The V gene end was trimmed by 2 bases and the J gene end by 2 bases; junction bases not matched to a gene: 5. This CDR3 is CASSFTSGINTGELFF. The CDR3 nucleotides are TGCGCCAGCAGCTTTACTAGCGGAATAAACACCGGGGAGCTGTTTTTT.

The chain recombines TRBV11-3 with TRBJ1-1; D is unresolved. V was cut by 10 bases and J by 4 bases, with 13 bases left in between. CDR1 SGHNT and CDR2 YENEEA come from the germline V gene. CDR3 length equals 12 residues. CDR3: CAIRTVPTEAFF. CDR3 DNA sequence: TGTGCCATTCGAACAGTTCCCACTGAAGCTTTCTTT.

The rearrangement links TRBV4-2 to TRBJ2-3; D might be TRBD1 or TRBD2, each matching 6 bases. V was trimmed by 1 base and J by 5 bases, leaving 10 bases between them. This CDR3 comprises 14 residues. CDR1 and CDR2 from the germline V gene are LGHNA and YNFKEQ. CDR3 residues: CASSQGGAEDTQYF. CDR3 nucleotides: TGTGCCAGCAGCCAAGGGGGGGCCGAAGATACGCAGTATTTT.

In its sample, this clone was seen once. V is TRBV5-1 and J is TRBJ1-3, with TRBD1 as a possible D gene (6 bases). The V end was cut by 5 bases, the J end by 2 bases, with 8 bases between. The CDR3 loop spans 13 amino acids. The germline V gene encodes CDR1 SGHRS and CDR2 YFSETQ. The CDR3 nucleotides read TGCGCCAGCAGTACAGGGCCTGGAAACACCATATATTTT. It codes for CASSTGPGNTIYF.

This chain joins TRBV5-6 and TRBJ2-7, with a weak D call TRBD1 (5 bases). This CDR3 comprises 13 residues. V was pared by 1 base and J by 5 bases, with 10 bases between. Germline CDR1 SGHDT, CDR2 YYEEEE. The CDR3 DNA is TGTGCCAGCAGCTTGATCGCAGGGAACGAGCAGTACTTC. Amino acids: CASSLIAGNEQYF.

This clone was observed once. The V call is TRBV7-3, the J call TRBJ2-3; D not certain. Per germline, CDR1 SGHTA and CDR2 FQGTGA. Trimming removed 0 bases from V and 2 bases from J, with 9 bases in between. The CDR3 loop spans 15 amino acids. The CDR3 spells CASSLTAEPTDTQYF. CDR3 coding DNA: TGTGCCAGCAGCTTAACGGCGGAACCCACAGATACGCAGTATTTT. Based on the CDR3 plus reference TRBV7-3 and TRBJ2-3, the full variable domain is GAGVSQTPSNKVTEKGKYVELRCDPISGHTALYWYRQSLGQGPEFLIYFQGTGAADDSGLPNDRFFAVRPEGSVSTLKIQRTERGDSAVYLCASSLTAEPTDTQYFGPGTRLTVL.

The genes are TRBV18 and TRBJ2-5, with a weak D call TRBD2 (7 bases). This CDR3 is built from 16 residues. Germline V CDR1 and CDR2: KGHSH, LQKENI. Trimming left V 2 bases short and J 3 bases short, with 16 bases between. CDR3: CASSPRGGPLEETQYF. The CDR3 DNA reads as TGTGCCAGCTCACCAAGGGGGGGACCCTTAGAAGAGACCCAGTACTTC.

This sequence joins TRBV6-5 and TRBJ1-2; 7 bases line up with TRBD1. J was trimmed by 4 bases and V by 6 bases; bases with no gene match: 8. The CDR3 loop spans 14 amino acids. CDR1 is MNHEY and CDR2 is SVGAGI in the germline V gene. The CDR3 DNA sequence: TGTGCCAGCAGAGGAGGAGGGGGCAGCTATGGCTACACCTTC. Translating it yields CASRGGGGSYGYTF.

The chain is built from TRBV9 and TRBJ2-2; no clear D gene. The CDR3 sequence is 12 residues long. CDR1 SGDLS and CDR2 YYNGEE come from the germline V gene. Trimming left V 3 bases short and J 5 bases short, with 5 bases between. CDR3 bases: TGTGCCAGCAGCGCCTCGACCGGGGAGCTGTTTTTT. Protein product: CASSASTGELFF.

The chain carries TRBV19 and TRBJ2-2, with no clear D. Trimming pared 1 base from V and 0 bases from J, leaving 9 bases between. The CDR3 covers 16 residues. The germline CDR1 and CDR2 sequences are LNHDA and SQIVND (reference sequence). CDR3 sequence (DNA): TGTGCCAGTAGTATAGGCACGGGCGCGAACACCGGGGAGCTGTTTTTT. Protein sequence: CASSIGTGANTGELFF.